What follows are 18 T cell receptor beta chains derived from one specimen sequenced in a study of blood T cell repertoires in COVID-19. Measured with immunoSEQ multiplex PCR; TCRdb has only the in-frame clones, and not every one. Among 99,000 or so clones listed, roughly 89% were seen once. Sequencing was done on a sample of peripheral blood. The receptor source for this set is a human donor in a cohort sampled during active COVID-19.

The chain has TRBV18 and TRBJ2-1; 12 bases match TRBD2. The CDR3 contains 16 residues. Germline V lookup: CDR1 KGHSH, CDR2 LQKENI. The V and J ends lost 0 bases and 7 bases, in that order; junction bases with no gene match: 4. CDR3 amino acids: CASSPPSSGGGNEQFF. CDR3 bases: TGTGCCAGCTCACCACCCTCTAGCGGGGGGGGGAATGAGCAGTTCTTC.

The chain carries TRBV28 and TRBJ1-1, with a possible D match to TRBD1 (5 bases). Per the germline V gene, CDR1 is MDHEN and CDR2 is SYDVKM. This CDR3 is built from 15 residues. Trimming shortened V by 3 bases and J by 6 bases, and 17 bases separated the two germline ends. The CDR3 coding sequence is TGTGCCAGCAGTTTGCCCCAGGCGGGGCAGGCTGAAGCTTTCTTT. It is translated as CASSLPQAGQAEAFF.

This chain uses TRBV28 with TRBJ2-7; 7 positions agree with TRBD2. The CDR3 consists of 14 residues. The V gene end was trimmed by 3 bases and the J gene end by 3 bases; junction bases not matched to a gene: 5. The V gene's germline CDR1 is MDHEN and CDR2 SYDVKM. This chain's CDR3 is CASSLGGGIYEQYF. Here the CDR3 DNA reads TGTGCCAGCAGTTTGGGGGGGGGTATCTACGAGCAGTACTTC. Variable domain in full (rest from reference TRBV28 and TRBJ2-7): DVKVTQSSRYLVKRTGEKVFLECVQDMDHENMFWYRQDPGLGLRLIYFSYDVKMKEKGDIPEGYSVSREKKERFSLILESASTNQTSMYLCASSLGGGIYEQYFGPGTRLTVT.

A single count supports this clone. The chain links TRBV11-2 to TRBJ2-6; D not certain. This CDR3 region has 14 residues. Looked up from germline, CDR1 is SGHAT and CDR2 is FQNNGV. The V and J ends lost 8 bases and 2 bases respectively, with 10 bases between them. The CDR3 reads CASSLDTGANVLTF. The CDR3 DNA reads as TGTGCCAGCTCTCTCGACACTGGGGCCAACGTCCTGACTTTC.

The rearrangement joins TRBV6-1 to TRBJ2-7; D uncertain. V lost 0 bases and J lost 5, with 11 bases in between. The CDR3 loop spans 14 amino acids. Germline V gene lookup returns CDR1 MNHNS and CDR2 SASEGT. The CDR3 here is CASSEAPLAHEQYF. The CDR3 DNA reads as TGTGCCAGCAGTGAAGCTCCCTTGGCCCACGAGCAGTACTTC.

The chain is built from TRBV20-1 and TRBJ2-3, with unresolved D. The germline CDR1 and CDR2 sequences are DFQATT and SNEGSKA (reference sequence). CDR3 length: 10 residues. DNA of the CDR3: TGCAGCGGGTACGCAGATACGCAGTATTTT. This translates into CSGYADTQYF.

This clone was found once. An end of the junction does not agree with germline; a read error may underlie this. This chain joins TRBV7-7 and TRBJ2-3; 14 nucleotides agree with TRBD2. The CDR3 is 15 residues long. Germline values: CDR1 SSHAT, CDR2 FNYEAQ (reference sequence). CDR3 in DNA: TGTGCTAGCAGCTCGGGACTAGCGGGGGCAGATACGCAGTATTTT. Translating it yields CASSSGLAGADTQYF.

The chain links TRBV14 to TRBJ2-6, with 10 bases that match TRBD1. Germline V gene data show CDR1 as SGHDN and CDR2 as FVKESK. Unmatched junction bases numbered 8, after V lost 5 bases and J lost 4 bases. The CDR3 runs 17 residues. CDR3 region: CASSFDRGLLGANVLTF. In nucleotides, the CDR3 is TGTGCCAGCAGCTTCGACAGGGGGCTACTGGGGGCCAACGTCCTGACTTTC.

CDR3 DNA: TGTGCCAGCAGTGAATATAGCGGGAGCCGTGGTGAGCAGTTCTTC. The encoded protein is CASSEYSGSRGEQFF. The genes are TRBV6-4 and TRBJ2-1; 9 nucleotides line up with TRBD2. Trimming removed 3 bases from V and 9 bases from J; junction bases left unmatched: 9. The CDR3 contains 15 residues. Germline values: CDR1 MRHNA, CDR2 SNTAGT.

The chain carries TRBV28 and TRBJ2-7; 9 bases fit TRBD1. Germline V gives CDR1 MDHEN, CDR2 SYDVKM. The V and J ends lost 6 bases and 4 bases, in that order; junction bases with no gene match: 10. The CDR3 runs to 15 residues. As DNA, the CDR3 is TGTGCCAGCAGCTTCCCGGGACAGGGCAGTTACGAGCAGTACTTC. This encodes CASSFPGQGSYEQYF. Full variable domain (rest looked up from reference TRBV28 and TRBJ2-7): DVKVTQSSRYLVKRTGEKVFLECVQDMDHENMFWYRQDPGLGLRLIYFSYDVKMKEKGDIPEGYSVSREKKERFSLILESASTNQTSMYLCASSFPGQGSYEQYFGPGTRLTVT.

Comments on this clone: This sample also contains other DNA sequences that code for the same CDR3. The chain couples TRBV28 to TRBJ2-7; 14 bases match TRBD2. V was pared by 5 bases and J by 4 bases, with 1 base of the junction left unmatched. This CDR3 spans 14 amino acids. CDR1 MDHEN and CDR2 SYDVKM come from the germline V gene. The CDR3 sequence is CASSRTSGGYEQYF. The CDR3 DNA reads as TGTGCCAGCAGTCGGACTAGCGGGGGGTACGAGCAGTACTTC.

This clone was found once. The gene calls are TRBV5-6 and TRBJ1-6; the D is unclear. The CDR3 has 17 amino acids. Germline V gene lookup returns CDR1 SGHDT and CDR2 YYEEEE. V gave up 2 bases and J gave up 0 bases, with 12 bases separating them. The CDR3: CASSFGSRSSYNSPLHF. CDR3 nucleotide sequence: TGTGCCAGCAGCTTTGGATCTCGGAGCTCCTATAATTCACCCCTCCACTTT.

This sequence joins TRBV2 and TRBJ2-7, with a possible D match to TRBD1 (6 bases). The CDR3 sequence is 12 residues long. Germline loops: CDR1 SNHLY, CDR2 FYNNEI. The V end was cut by 6 bases, the J end by 3 bases, with 9 bases between. CDR3 protein: CASSAQGYEQYF. The CDR3 bases are TGTGCCAGCAGCGCACAGGGCTACGAGCAGTACTTC.

The rearrangement joins TRBV3-1 (or the pseudogene TRBV3-2) to TRBJ1-4; D perhaps matches TRBD1 (5 bases). Germline-derived CDR1 and CDR2 are LGHDT and YNNKEL (reference sequence). V lost 4 bases and J lost 10, with 10 bases in between. This CDR3 is built from 12 residues. CDR3 bases: TGTGCCAGCAGCCGCTCTCAGGGAAAACTGTTTTTT. Its translation is CASSRSQGKLFF.

This chain joins TRBV18 and TRBJ2-7; D uncertain. The CDR3 has 14 amino acids. V lost 3 bases and J 6 bases, leaving 15 bases between the germline ends. Germline lookup yields CDR1 KGHSH and CDR2 LQKENI. CDR3 DNA: TGTGCCAGCTCACCTCGTCAGGCCACCATCGAGCAGTACTTC. This translates into CASSPRQATIEQYF.

J is TRBJ1-4 and V is TRBV15; 9 bases are shared with TRBD1. CDR1 LNHNV and CDR2 YYDKDF come from the germline V gene (reference sequence). Losses at the gene ends were 0 bases for V and 8 bases for J; bases not matched to a gene: 7. CDR3 length equals 16 residues. CDR3 in amino acids: CATSRDLDRGGEKLFF. The CDR3 DNA sequence: TGTGCCACCAGCAGAGATTTGGACAGGGGAGGAGAAAAACTGTTTTTT.

V is TRBV18 and J is TRBJ2-1; TRBD1 is a possible D gene (6 bases). Per germline, CDR1 KGHSH and CDR2 LQKENI. The CDR3 runs to 16 residues. V was clipped by 3 bases and J by 0 bases, with 12 bases between them. The DNA for the CDR3 is TGTGCCAGCTCACCGGCAGGGGCCCTCTCCTACAATGAGCAGTTCTTC. Encoded protein: CASSPAGALSYNEQFF.

This chain connects TRBV7-6 to TRBJ2-1; D remains ambiguous. Germline CDR1 and CDR2: SGHVS and FNYEAQ. Deletions cut 1 base from V and 7 bases from J, with 5 bases between. CDR3 length: 12 residues. CDR3 protein: CASSLVGNEQFF. The CDR3, as DNA: TGTGCCAGCAGCTTAGTCGGTAATGAGCAGTTCTTC.